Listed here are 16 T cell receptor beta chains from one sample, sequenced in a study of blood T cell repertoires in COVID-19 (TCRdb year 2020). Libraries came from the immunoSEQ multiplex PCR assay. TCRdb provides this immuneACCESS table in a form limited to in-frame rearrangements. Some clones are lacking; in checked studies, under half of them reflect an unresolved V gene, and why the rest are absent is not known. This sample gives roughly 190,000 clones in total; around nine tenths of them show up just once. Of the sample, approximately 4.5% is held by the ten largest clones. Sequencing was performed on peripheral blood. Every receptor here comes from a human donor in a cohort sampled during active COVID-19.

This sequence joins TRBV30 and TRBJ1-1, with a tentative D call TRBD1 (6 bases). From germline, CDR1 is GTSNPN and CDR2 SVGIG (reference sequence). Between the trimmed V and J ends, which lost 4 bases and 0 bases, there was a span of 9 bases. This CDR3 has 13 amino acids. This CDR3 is CAWMGTLNTEAFF. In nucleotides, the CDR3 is TGTGCCTGGATGGGGACATTGAACACTGAAGCTTTCTTT.

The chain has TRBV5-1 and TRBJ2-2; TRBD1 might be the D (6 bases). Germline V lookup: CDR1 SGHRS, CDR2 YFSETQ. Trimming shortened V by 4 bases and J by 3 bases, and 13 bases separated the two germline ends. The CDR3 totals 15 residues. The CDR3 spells CASSRRQGHTGELFF. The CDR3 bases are TGCGCCAGCAGCCGACGGCAGGGGCACACCGGGGAGCTGTTTTTT.

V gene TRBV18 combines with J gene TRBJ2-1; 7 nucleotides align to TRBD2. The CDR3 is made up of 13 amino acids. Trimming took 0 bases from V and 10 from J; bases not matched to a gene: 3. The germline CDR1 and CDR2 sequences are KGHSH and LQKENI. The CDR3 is CASSPPGSGEQFF. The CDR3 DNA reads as TGTGCCAGCTCACCACCGGGTAGCGGGGAGCAGTTCTTC.

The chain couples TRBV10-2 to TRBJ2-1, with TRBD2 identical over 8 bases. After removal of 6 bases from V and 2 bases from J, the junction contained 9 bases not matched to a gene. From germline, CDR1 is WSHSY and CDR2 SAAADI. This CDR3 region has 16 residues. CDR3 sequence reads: CASSIAHSGAYNEQFF. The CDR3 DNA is TGCGCCAGCAGCATAGCCCATAGCGGGGCCTACAATGAGCAGTTCTTC.

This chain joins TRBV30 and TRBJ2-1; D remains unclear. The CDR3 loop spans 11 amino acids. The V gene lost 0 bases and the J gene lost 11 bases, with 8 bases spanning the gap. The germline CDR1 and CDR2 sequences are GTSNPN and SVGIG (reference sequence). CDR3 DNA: TGTGCCTGGAGTGTATCGGTCCAGCAGTTCTTC. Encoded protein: CAWSVSVQQFF. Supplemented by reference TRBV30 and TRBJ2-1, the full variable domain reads SQTIHQWPATLVQPVGSPLSLECTVEGTSNPNLYWYRQAAGRGLQLLFYSVGIGQISSEVPQNLSASRPQDRQFILSSKKLLLSDSGFYLCAWSVSVQQFFGPGTRLTVL.

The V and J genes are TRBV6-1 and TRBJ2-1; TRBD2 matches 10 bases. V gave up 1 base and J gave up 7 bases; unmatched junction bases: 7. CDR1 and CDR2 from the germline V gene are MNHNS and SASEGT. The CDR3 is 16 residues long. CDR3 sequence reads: CASSEVLAGGLNEQFF. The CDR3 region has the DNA TGTGCCAGCAGTGAAGTTTTAGCGGGGGGTTTAAATGAGCAGTTCTTC.

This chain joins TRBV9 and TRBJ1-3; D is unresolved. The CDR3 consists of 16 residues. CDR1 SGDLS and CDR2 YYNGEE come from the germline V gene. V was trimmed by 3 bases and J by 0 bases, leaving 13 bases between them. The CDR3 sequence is CASSGRGAFSGNTIYF. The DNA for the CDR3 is TGTGCCAGCAGCGGGAGAGGAGCTTTCTCTGGAAACACCATATATTTT.

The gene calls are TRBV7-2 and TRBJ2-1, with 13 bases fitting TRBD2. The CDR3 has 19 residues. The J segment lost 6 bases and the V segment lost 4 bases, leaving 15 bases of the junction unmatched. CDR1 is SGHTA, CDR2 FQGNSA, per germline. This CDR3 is CASSSSIVRTSGRGNEQFF. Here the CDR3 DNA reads TGTGCCAGCAGCTCATCGATTGTTAGGACTAGCGGGAGAGGCAATGAGCAGTTCTTC.

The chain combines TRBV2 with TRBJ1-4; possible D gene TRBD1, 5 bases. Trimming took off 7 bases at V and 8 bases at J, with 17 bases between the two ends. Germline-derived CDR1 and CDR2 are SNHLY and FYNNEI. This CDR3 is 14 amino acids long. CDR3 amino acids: CASNALQGGEKLFF. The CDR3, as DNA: TGTGCCAGCAACGCTCTCCAGGGTGGGGAAAAACTGTTTTTT.

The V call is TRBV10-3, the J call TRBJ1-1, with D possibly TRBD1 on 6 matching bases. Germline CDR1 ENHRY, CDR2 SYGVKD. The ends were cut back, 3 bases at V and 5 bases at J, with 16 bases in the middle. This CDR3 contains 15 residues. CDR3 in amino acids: CAISDPGARGTEAFF. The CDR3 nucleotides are TGTGCCATCAGTGACCCAGGGGCAAGAGGGACTGAAGCTTTCTTT.

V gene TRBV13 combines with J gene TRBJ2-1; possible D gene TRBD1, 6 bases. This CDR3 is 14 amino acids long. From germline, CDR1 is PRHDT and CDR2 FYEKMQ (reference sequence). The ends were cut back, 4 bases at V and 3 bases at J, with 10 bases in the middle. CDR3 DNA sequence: TGTGCCAGCAGCTACCGGACAGACTACAATGAGCAGTTCTTC. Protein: CASSYRTDYNEQFF.

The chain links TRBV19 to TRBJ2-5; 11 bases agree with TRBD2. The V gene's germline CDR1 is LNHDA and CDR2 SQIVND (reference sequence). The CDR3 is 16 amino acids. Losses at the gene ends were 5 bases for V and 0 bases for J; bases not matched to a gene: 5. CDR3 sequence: CASSPLAGGYQETQYF. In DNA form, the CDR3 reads TGTGCCAGTAGTCCCTTAGCGGGGGGGTACCAAGAGACCCAGTACTTC.

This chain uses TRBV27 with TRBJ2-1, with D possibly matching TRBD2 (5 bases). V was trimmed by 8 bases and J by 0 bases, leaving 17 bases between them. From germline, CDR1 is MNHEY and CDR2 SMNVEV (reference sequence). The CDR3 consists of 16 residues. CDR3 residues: CASSLSSLSSYNEQFF. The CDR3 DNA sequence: TGTGCCAGCTCACTATCTAGCCTGAGCTCCTACAATGAGCAGTTCTTC.

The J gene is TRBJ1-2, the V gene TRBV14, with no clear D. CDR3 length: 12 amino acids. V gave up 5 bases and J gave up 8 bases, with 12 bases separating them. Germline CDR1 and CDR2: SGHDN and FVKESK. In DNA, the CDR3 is TGTGCCAGCAGCTACACGGCGGGCGGCTACACCTTC. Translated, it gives CASSYTAGGYTF.

The CDR3 loop reads CAISRTRGNEQFF. CDR3 DNA: TGTGCCATCAGTCGAACCAGGGGCAATGAGCAGTTCTTC. The chain has TRBV10-3 and TRBJ2-1; D is possibly TRBD1 (6 bases). The CDR3 contains 13 residues. Germline V lookup: CDR1 ENHRY, CDR2 SYGVKD. The ends were cut back, 5 bases at V and 6 bases at J, with 11 bases in the middle.

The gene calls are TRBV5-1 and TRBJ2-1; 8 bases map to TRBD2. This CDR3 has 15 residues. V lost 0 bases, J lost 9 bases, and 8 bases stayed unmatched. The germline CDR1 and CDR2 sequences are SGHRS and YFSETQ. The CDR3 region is CASSLDGLAHGEQFF. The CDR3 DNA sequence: TGCGCCAGCAGCTTGGATGGACTAGCCCATGGTGAGCAGTTCTTC. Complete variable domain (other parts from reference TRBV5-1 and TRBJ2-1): KAGVTQTPRYLIKTRGQQVTLSCSPISGHRSVSWYQQTPGQGLQFLFEYFSETQRNKGNFPGRFSGRQFSNSRSEMNVSTLELGDSALYLCASSLDGLAHGEQFFGPGTRLTVL.